This T cell receptor (beta chain) was observed in a study of T cells in Graves' hyperthyroidism and ophthalmopathy. Template material for amplifying TCR beta CDR3 regions consisted of RNA transcripts. Researchers ran a first-round RT-PCR on the TCR CDR3 using the HTBI primer set. Using its own MiXCR run on the multiplex PCR reads, TCRdb lists one record per CDR3 protein. In the table there are roughly 500,000 distinct CDR3 sequences, roughly 50% of which are singletons. Per the germline V gene, CDR1 is SGDLS and CDR2 is YYNGEE. V was trimmed by 4 bases and J by 7 bases, leaving 17 bases between them. The CDR3 totals 14 residues. This clonotype was seen ten or more times.

The rearrangement uses TRBV9 and TRBJ1-2; perhaps TRBD1 as D (6 bases). This TCR was recovered from an adult woman with Graves' disease, either hyperthyroidism or ophthalmopathy (not recorded which). The sample comprised peripheral blood or thyroid tissue (not recorded which). CDR3 DNA: TGTGCCAGCAGCTCTCCCGGGGGGCTCTTTGGCTACACCTTC. Translation: CASSSPGGLFGYTF.